This record looks at one T cell receptor beta chain sequence and its context. Its antigen remains unknown. This entry is derived from a study of monozygotic twins with inflammatory bowel disease. A template switching step added UMIs, each with a 6-nucleotide sample barcode. PCR of TCRalpha and TCRbeta cDNA was nested, with two rounds of about 15 and 9 cycles. TCRdb re-called the 5' RACE reads and shows each CDR3 protein once, DNA omitted. This repertoire includes 330,000 or so distinct CDR3 sequences. Germline loops: CDR1 SGHRS, CDR2 YFSETQ. CDR3 length equals 14 residues. Study results and limitations: Healthy co-twins, by inverse Simpson, had higher TCRbeta diversity than their siblings with IBD. Relative to healthy twins, IBD patients had fewer clonotypes in common with others, a gap that was especially apparent with disease activity.

The sequence came from a human donor with ulcerative colitis or Crohn's disease, or a healthy co-twin of an affected twin (not recorded which). V gene TRBV5-1 combines with J gene TRBJ1-2; absent DNA, TCRdb's TRBD1 call cannot be checked. The specimen sequenced was blood. Here the CDR3 reads CASSDIRGDYGYTF.